Listed here are 25 T cell receptor beta chains from one sample, sequenced in a study of Graves' ophthalmopathy and Graves' hyperthyroidism. RNA transcripts served as template for amplifying TCR beta CDR3 sequences. An initial RT-PCR round employing HTBI primers preceded a second-round multiplex PCR. MiXCR, run by TCRdb on the multiplex PCR reads, gives a single entry per CDR3 protein. The data contain 400,000 or so distinct CDR3 sequences, roughly 17% of them singletons. The sequenced sample consisted of peripheral blood. These receptor sequences come from an adult woman with stable Graves' hyperthyroidism.

V usage is TRBV20-1 and J usage is TRBJ1-2, with 8 bases identical to TRBD1. Germline V gene lookup returns CDR1 DFQATT and CDR2 SNEGSKA (reference sequence). Trimming removed 1 base from V and 2 bases from J; junction bases left unmatched: 12. The CDR3 loop spans 17 amino acids. CDR3 amino acids: CSARGRTGGFWNYGYTF. CDR3 nucleotide sequence: TGCAGTGCTAGAGGTCGCACAGGGGGTTTCTGGAACTATGGCTACACCTTC.

Only a few counts were recorded for this clonotype. The chain couples TRBV11-2 to TRBJ2-2; D gene ambiguous. The ends were cut back, 2 bases at V and 2 bases at J, with 9 bases in the middle. CDR1 is SGHAT, CDR2 FQNNGV, per germline. The CDR3 contains 15 residues. CDR3 sequence: CASSLLNRNTGELFF. DNA of the CDR3: TGTGCCAGCAGCTTACTTAACCGTAACACCGGGGAGCTGTTTTTT.

This clonotype was observed at least ten times. The V call is TRBV12-5, the J call TRBJ2-7; D perhaps matches TRBD1 (6 bases). Germline V CDR1 and CDR2: LGHNT, FRNRAP. Deletions cut 0 bases from V and 2 bases from J, with 17 bases between. CDR3 size: 17 residues. The CDR3 here is CASGLVWTSDSPYEQYF. CDR3 nucleotides: TGTGCTAGTGGTTTGGTTTGGACGTCGGACAGTCCCTACGAGCAGTACTTC.

This clonotype was counted at least ten times. CDR3 protein: CASSPGRRETQYF. The CDR3 bases are TGTGCCAGCAGCCCGGGACGCAGAGAGACCCAGTACTTC. The chain carries TRBV6-2 or TRBV6-3 and TRBJ2-5; D may be TRBD1 or TRBD2 (5 bases each). The V and J ends lost 6 bases and 4 bases respectively, with 12 bases between them. Germline V gene lookup returns CDR1 MNHEY and CDR2 SVGEGT. There are 13 residues in the CDR3.

This clonotype came up many times. The chain combines TRBV6-6 with TRBJ2-5; 8 bases are a match to TRBD1. Per germline, CDR1 MNHNY and CDR2 SVGAGI (reference sequence). J gave up 2 bases and V 4 bases, and 6 bases lay outside the gene matches. The CDR3 is made up of 15 amino acids. CDR3 DNA sequence: TGTGCCAGCAGTTCAGGACAGGGTAATCAAGAGACCCAGTACTTC. Translated, it gives CASSSGQGNQETQYF.

In regard to this clonotype: With a much larger clone just one base away, this may be a read error. J is TRBJ2-4 and V is TRBV12-3 or TRBV12-4, with D tentatively TRBD2 (7 bases). This CDR3 is built from 16 residues. The CDR3 nucleotides are TGTGCCGGCAGCCCCCCAGAAGGGGGGGGGGGGGACATTCAGTACTTC. As protein: CAGSPPEGGGGDIQYF.

This clonotype came up once. J is TRBJ1-1 and V is TRBV19; TRBD1 matches 10 bases. Germline lookup yields CDR1 LNHDA and CDR2 SQIVND (reference sequence). CDR3 length equals 14 residues. The J segment lost 7 bases and the V segment lost 3 bases, leaving 5 bases of the junction unmatched. The CDR3 bases are TGTGCCAGTAGTATGTGGGACAGGGGCTTTGAAGCTTTCTTT. Its translation is CASSMWDRGFEAFF.

This clonotype was seen many times. The chain is built from TRBV6-2 or TRBV6-3 and TRBJ1-6; D is possibly TRBD1 (6 bases). The ends were cut back, 2 bases at V and 8 bases at J, with 10 bases in the middle. The CDR3 covers 14 residues. CDR1 and CDR2 (germline): MNHEY, SVGEGT. CDR3 protein: CASSYPGADSPLHF. CDR3 nucleotide sequence: TGTGCCAGCAGTTACCCGGGGGCGGATTCACCCCTCCACTTT.

This clonotype was seen many times. Here the CDR3 reads CAGGVGALAEAFF. The CDR3, as DNA: TGTGCCGGAGGGGTGGGGGCTCTCGCTGAAGCTTTCTTT. The J gene is TRBJ1-1, the V gene TRBV2; the D gene is possibly TRBD1 (6 bases). Between the trimmed V and J ends, which lost 11 bases and 6 bases, there was a span of 19 bases. This CDR3 is 13 amino acids long. The germline V gene encodes CDR1 SNHLY and CDR2 FYNNEI.

This clonotype was observed at least ten times. The chain is built from TRBV6-5 and TRBJ1-1; tentatively, D is TRBD1 (5 bases). Per germline, CDR1 MNHEY and CDR2 SVGAGI. The length of the CDR3 is 14 residues. The germline V and J ends were trimmed by 2 bases and 3 bases, with 10 bases remaining between them. In DNA form, the CDR3 reads TGTGCCAGCAGTTACGGGGCCAGGGACACTGAAGCTTTCTTT. Protein: CASSYGARDTEAFF.

In its sample, this clonotype was seen many times. CDR3 DNA sequence: TGTGCCATCAGTGCATTAGGGGATGAGCAGTACTTC. Translated, it gives CAISALGDEQYF. V is TRBV10-3 and J is TRBJ2-7; weak D call: TRBD1 (5 bases). Trimming shortened V by 4 bases and J by 7 bases, and 11 bases separated the two germline ends. Germline V lookup: CDR1 ENHRY, CDR2 SYGVKD. This CDR3 has 12 amino acids.

There are a few counts of this clonotype. The chain links TRBV11-1 to TRBJ2-3; TRBD1 matches 8 bases. Looked up from germline, CDR1 is SGHAT and CDR2 is FQDESV (reference sequence). The CDR3 is 13 residues long. In DNA form, the CDR3 reads TGTGTGATGACAGGGGTCCCTACAGATACGCAGTATTTT. It translates to CVMTGVPTDTQYF.

This clonotype was counted ten times or more. The chain couples TRBV4-3 to TRBJ1-5; D not resolved. Germline V gene data show CDR1 as LGHNA and CDR2 as YSLEER. V gave up 1 base and J gave up 4 bases, with 8 bases separating them. This CDR3 is built from 14 residues. Here the CDR3 reads CASSQVLGNQPQHF. The CDR3 nucleotides read TGCGCCAGCAGCCAAGTCTTGGGGAATCAGCCCCAGCATTTT.

This clonotype was observed at least ten times. The chain uses TRBV28 and TRBJ2-2, with D perhaps being TRBD1 or TRBD2 (6 bases each). CDR1 is MDHEN and CDR2 is SYDVKM in the germline V gene. The CDR3 covers 15 residues. V gave up 5 bases and J gave up 2 bases, with 12 bases separating them. The CDR3 nucleotides are TGTGCCAGCAGTGTAGGCGGGACAAACACCGGGGAGCTGTTTTTT. It specifies CASSVGGTNTGELFF.

This clonotype was counted at least ten times. V and J are TRBV28 and TRBJ1-1; the match to TRBD1 covers 10 bases. V shed 8 bases and J 0 bases; nucleotides not matched to a gene: 6. CDR1 MDHEN and CDR2 SYDVKM come from the germline V gene. This CDR3 region has 15 residues. The CDR3 sequence is CASPGTGEMNTEAFF. The CDR3 nucleotides are TGTGCCAGCCCGGGGACAGGGGAGATGAACACTGAAGCTTTCTTT.

This clonotype was counted at least ten times. The chain links TRBV2 to TRBJ1-6, with D hard to call. Trimming pared 3 bases from V and 7 bases from J, leaving 7 bases between. The V gene's germline CDR1 is SNHLY and CDR2 FYNNEI. This CDR3 region has 13 residues. Here the CDR3 DNA reads TGTGCCAGCAGTGATAGTCGGAATTCACCCCTCCACTTT. It codes for CASSDSRNSPLHF.

This clonotype was observed at least ten times. The chain uses TRBV11-2 and TRBJ1-2, with D possibly matching TRBD1 (6 bases). Trimming removed 0 bases from V and 6 bases from J, with 26 bases in between. Germline V CDR1 and CDR2: SGHAT, FQNNGV. This CDR3 has 19 residues. Written as DNA, the CDR3 is TGTGCCAGCAGCTTAGATCGAGCAGGGGCTGATTTTTGGGACAATGGCTACACCTTC. Translated, it gives CASSLDRAGADFWDNGYTF.

This clonotype appeared many times. This chain joins TRBV27 and TRBJ1-6; D unclear. Germline CDR1 and CDR2: MNHEY and SMNVEV (reference sequence). This CDR3 contains 15 residues. V gave up 6 bases and J gave up 1 base, with 10 bases separating them. CDR3 amino acids: CASRDLKSYNSPLHF. CDR3 nucleotide sequence: TGTGCCAGCAGAGATTTGAAGTCCTATAATTCACCCCTCCACTTT.

This clonotype was detected only a few times. The chain joins TRBV30 to TRBJ2-6; D may be TRBD2 (6 bases). CDR3 length equals 18 residues. The germline V gene has CDR1 GTSNPN and CDR2 SVGIG (reference sequence). V was pared by 0 bases and J by 4 bases, with 19 bases between. The CDR3 protein is CAWSVQLASGPGANVLTF. The CDR3 DNA is TGTGCCTGGAGTGTACAGCTAGCGTCGGGTCCAGGGGCCAACGTCCTGACTTTC.

This clonotype was recorded many times. V is TRBV29-1 and J is TRBJ2-7; D is perhaps TRBD1 (6 bases). The CDR3 sequence is 13 residues long. The germline V gene encodes CDR1 SQVTM and CDR2 ANQGSEA. Trimming shortened V by 3 bases and J by 2 bases, and 11 bases separated the two germline ends. CDR3 in DNA: TGCAGCGTTGAGCTCCAGGGGCCCTACGAGCAGTACTTC. It specifies CSVELQGPYEQYF.

This clonotype was found many times. The V gene is TRBV2, the J gene TRBJ1-2, with TRBD1 matching over 10 bases. The CDR3 has 13 amino acids. After removal of 4 bases from V and 8 bases from J, the junction contained 4 bases not matched to a gene. CDR1 is SNHLY and CDR2 is FYNNEI in the germline V gene. CDR3 nucleotides: TGTGCCAGCAGTGTGGACAGGGGGAACGGCTACACCTTC. Its translation: CASSVDRGNGYTF.

This clonotype has ten or more counts. J is TRBJ2-7 and V is TRBV7-9; D is ambiguous. Germline values: CDR1 SEHNR, CDR2 FQNEAQ (reference sequence). With 2 bases removed from V and 3 bases from J, the gap between germline ends came to 2 bases. The CDR3 is 11 amino acids. In DNA, the CDR3 is TGTGCCAGCAGCTTATACTACGAGCAGTACTTC. It yields the protein CASSLYYEQYF.

Notes on this clonotype: Compared with germline, one end of the junction differs, possibly owing to a read error. The V and J genes are TRBV6-1 and TRBJ1-3, with a tentative D call TRBD1 (5 bases). Germline lookup yields CDR1 MNHNS and CDR2 SASEGT. This CDR3 comprises 14 residues. The CDR3: CASQNWGPGNTIYF. DNA of the CDR3: TGTGCCAGCCAGAACTGGGGCCCTGGAAACACTATATATTTT.

This clonotype has ten or more counts. The chain is built from TRBV6-5 and TRBJ2-7, with 8 bases that match TRBD1. CDR3 length: 16 amino acids. After removal of 3 bases from V and 2 bases from J, the junction contained 9 bases not matched to a gene. In germline, CDR1 is MNHEY, CDR2 SVGAGI. This CDR3 is CASSYFERTGTYEQYF. The DNA of the CDR3 is TGTGCCAGCAGTTATTTCGAAAGGACAGGGACCTACGAGCAGTACTTC.

The sample holds many counts of this clonotype. The chain has TRBV20-1 and TRBJ2-7; possible D gene TRBD2, 6 bases. The CDR3 is 13 amino acids. The germline gives CDR1 DFQATT, CDR2 SNEGSKA (reference sequence). The V gene lost 3 bases and the J gene lost 0 bases, with 9 bases spanning the gap. In DNA form, the CDR3 reads TGCAGTGCTAGCCGGGGGAACTCCTACGAGCAGTACTTC. Its translation is CSASRGNSYEQYF.